This TCR beta chain was captured by sequencing in a study of blood T cell repertoires in COVID-19. Per germline, CDR1 SNHLY and CDR2 FYNNEI. The CDR3 has 12 amino acids. Trimming cost V 7 bases and J 4 bases, with 7 bases left between them. Clones were sequenced by immunoSEQ multiplex PCR, and TCRdb holds only the in-frame ones, with some missing. The table has about 200,000 clones, around 81% seen once. The sequencing input was peripheral blood. The clonotype was recovered from a man aged 55 to 70 with COVID-19, enrolled during active disease. The chain recombines TRBV2 with TRBJ2-2; no firm D call. DNA of the CDR3: TGTGCCAGCATGATGGCCACCGGGGAGCTGTTTTTT. Its protein product is CASMMATGELFF.